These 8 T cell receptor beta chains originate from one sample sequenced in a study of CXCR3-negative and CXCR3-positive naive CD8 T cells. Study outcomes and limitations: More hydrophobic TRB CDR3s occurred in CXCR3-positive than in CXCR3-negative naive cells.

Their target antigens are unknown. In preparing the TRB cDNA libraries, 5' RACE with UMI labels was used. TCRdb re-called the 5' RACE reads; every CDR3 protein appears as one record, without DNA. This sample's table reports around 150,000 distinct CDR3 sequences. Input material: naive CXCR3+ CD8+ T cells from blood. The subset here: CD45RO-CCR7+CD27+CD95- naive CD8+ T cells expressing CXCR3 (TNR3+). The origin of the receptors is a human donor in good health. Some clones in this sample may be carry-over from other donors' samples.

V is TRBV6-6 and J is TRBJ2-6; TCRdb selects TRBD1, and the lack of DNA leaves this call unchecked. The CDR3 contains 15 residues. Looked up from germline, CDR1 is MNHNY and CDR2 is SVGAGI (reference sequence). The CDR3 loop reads CASSSTGAGANVLTF.

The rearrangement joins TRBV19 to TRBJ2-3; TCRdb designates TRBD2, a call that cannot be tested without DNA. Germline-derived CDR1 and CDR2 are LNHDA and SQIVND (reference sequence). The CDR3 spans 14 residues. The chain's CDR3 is CASSTFAGTDTQYF. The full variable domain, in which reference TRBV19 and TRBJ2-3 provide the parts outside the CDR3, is DGGITQSPKYLFRKEGQNVTLSCEQNLNHDAMYWYRQDPGQGLRLIYYSQIVNDFQKGDIAEGYSVSREKKESFPLTVTSAQKNPTAFYLCASSTFAGTDTQYFGPGTRLTVL.

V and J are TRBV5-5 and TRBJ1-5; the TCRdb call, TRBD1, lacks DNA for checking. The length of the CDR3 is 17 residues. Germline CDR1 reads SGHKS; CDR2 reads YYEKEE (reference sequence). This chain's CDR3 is CASIFGQGQYGNQPQHF.

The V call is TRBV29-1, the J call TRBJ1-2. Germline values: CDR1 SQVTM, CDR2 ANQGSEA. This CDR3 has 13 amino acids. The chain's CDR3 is CSVEVQANYGYTF.

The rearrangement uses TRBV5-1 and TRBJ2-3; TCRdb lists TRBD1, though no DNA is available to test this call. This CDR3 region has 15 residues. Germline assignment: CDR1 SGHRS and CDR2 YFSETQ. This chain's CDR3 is CASTGTGGFADTQYF. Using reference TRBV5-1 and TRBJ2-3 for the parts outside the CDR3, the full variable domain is KAGVTQTPRYLIKTRGQQVTLSCSPISGHRSVSWYQQTPGQGLQFLFEYFSETQRNKGNFPGRFSGRQFSNSRSEMNVSTLELGDSALYLCASTGTGGFADTQYFGPGTRLTVL.

Here the CDR3 reads CASSPHGTGSYEQYF. The V call is TRBV13, the J call TRBJ2-7; TCRdb indicates TRBD1, and absent DNA this call remains unverified. Looked up from germline, CDR1 is PRHDT and CDR2 is FYEKMQ (reference sequence). This CDR3 is built from 15 residues.

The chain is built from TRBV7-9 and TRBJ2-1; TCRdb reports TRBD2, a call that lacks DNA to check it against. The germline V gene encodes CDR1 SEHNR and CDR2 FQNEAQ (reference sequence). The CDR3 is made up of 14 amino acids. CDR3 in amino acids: CASSLVGPRNEQFF.

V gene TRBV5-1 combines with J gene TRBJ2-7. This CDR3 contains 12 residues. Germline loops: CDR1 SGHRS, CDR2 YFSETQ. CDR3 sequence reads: CASSLYNYEQYF.